Shown below are 13 T cell receptor beta chains from a single sample sequenced in a study of early T cells in non-severe SARS-CoV-2 infection. TCRdb independently ran MiXCR on the 5' RACE reads; one entry per CDR3 protein. The sample records 75,000 to 100,000 distinct CDR3 sequences, 16% being singletons. Sequencing was done on a sample of whole blood. The receptors shown here come from an adult who was a healthcare worker with PCR-confirmed SARS-CoV-2 infection or an uninfected control (not recorded which).

V is TRBV20-1 and J is TRBJ1-4, with D uncertain. Trimming removed 2 bases at V and 3 bases at J, with 13 bases between. Germline CDR1 is DFQATT and CDR2 is SNEGSKA (reference sequence). The CDR3 totals 15 residues. The CDR3 here is CSARRRVFPNEKLFF. The CDR3 nucleotides are TGCAGTGCTAGAAGACGGGTCTTCCCTAATGAAAAACTGTTTTTT.

This clonotype was observed a handful of times. The chain joins TRBV7-6 to TRBJ2-3, with D maybe TRBD2 (7 bases). From germline, CDR1 is SGHVS and CDR2 FNYEAQ. CDR3 length equals 16 residues. Trimming pared 2 bases from V and 6 bases from J, leaving 18 bases between. The CDR3 region has the DNA TGTGCCAGCAGCTTATTTGGGGGGGGGCCAGGTGATACGCAGTATTTT. Amino acids: CASSLFGGGPGDTQYF.

The genes are TRBV11-2 and TRBJ2-1; 11 bases line up with TRBD2. V was pared by 5 bases and J by 10 bases, with 16 bases of the junction left unmatched. This CDR3 has 17 amino acids. CDR1 and CDR2 from the germline V gene are SGHAT and FQNNGV. This CDR3 is CASSLSWSSGRLKEQFF. CDR3 nucleotides: TGTGCCAGCAGCCTCTCTTGGTCTAGCGGGAGGTTAAAGGAGCAGTTCTTC.

The chain has TRBV27 and TRBJ2-7; TRBD1 agrees at 8 bases. J was trimmed by 4 bases and V by 5 bases; bases with no gene match: 16. CDR3 length: 17 residues. Germline V CDR1 and CDR2: MNHEY, SMNVEV (reference sequence). The CDR3 bases are TGTGCCAGCAGTCCCAGACAGGGGCACACCGCTACTTACGAGCAGTACTTC. Translated, it gives CASSPRQGHTATYEQYF.

This clonotype was observed a few times. The chain joins TRBV6-2 or TRBV6-3 to TRBJ2-2, with 9 nucleotides matching TRBD1. The CDR3 totals 17 residues. The V segment lost 7 bases and the J segment 4 bases; nucleotides outside the gene matches: 13. The V gene's germline CDR1 is MNHEY and CDR2 SVGEGT. In DNA, the CDR3 is TGTGCCAGCACTCCATTTCCCGGGACAGGGAGCACCGGGGAGCTGTTTTTT. It is translated as CASTPFPGTGSTGELFF.

This clonotype occurred a few times. The chain couples TRBV2 to TRBJ2-7; 9 nucleotides align to TRBD2. Germline lookup yields CDR1 SNHLY and CDR2 FYNNEI. The V segment lost 7 bases and the J segment 0 bases; nucleotides outside the gene matches: 4. This CDR3 has 14 amino acids. The CDR3 loop is CASTSGASSYEQYF. For the CDR3, the DNA is TGTGCCAGCACTAGCGGGGCGAGCTCCTACGAGCAGTACTTC.

This clonotype has more than one count but fewer than ten. The chain uses TRBV12-3 or TRBV12-4 and TRBJ2-7; TRBD1 matches at 8 bases. V shed 6 bases and J 2 bases; nucleotides not matched to a gene: 6. The CDR3 runs to 14 residues. DNA of the CDR3: TGTGCCAGCAGACGACAGGGGCCCACCTACGAGCAGTACTTC. Protein product: CASRRQGPTYEQYF.

This clonotype has more than one count but fewer than ten. V and J are TRBV5-6 and TRBJ2-7; D is undetermined. CDR1 is SGHDT, CDR2 YYEEEE, per germline. CDR3 length: 13 amino acids. Trimming stripped 5 bases from V and 1 base from J, with 10 bases between. CDR3 sequence (DNA): TGTGCCAGCAGGCCTACGGAGTCCTACGAGCAGTACTTC. Protein: CASRPTESYEQYF. The complete variable domain, with remaining parts taken from reference TRBV5-6 and TRBJ2-7, reads DAGVTQSPTHLIKTRGQQVTLRCSPKSGHDTVSWYQQALGQGPQFIFQYYEEEERQRGNFPDRFSGHQFPNYSSELNVNALLLGDSALYLCASRPTESYEQYFGPGTRLTVT.

This chain connects TRBV12-3 or TRBV12-4 to TRBJ2-2; no definite D call. V was pared by 5 bases and J by 0 bases, with 7 bases between. The CDR3 totals 14 residues. The CDR3 bases are TGTGCCAGCAGTACCGGGCCGAACACCGGGGAGCTGTTTTTT. Translating it yields CASSTGPNTGELFF.

CDR3 sequence: CASWRGGTNTGELFF. CDR3 DNA sequence: TGTGCCAGCTGGCGAGGGGGAACGAACACCGGGGAGCTGTTTTTT. The J gene is TRBJ2-2, the V gene TRBV28, with D tentatively TRBD1 (6 bases). The germline gives CDR1 MDHEN, CDR2 SYDVKM. The CDR3 runs 15 residues. The V end lost 8 bases, the J end lost 0 bases, and 13 bases lay between the germline ends.

This rearrangement joins TRBV5-8 to TRBJ1-1; D is unclear. The germline CDR1 and CDR2 sequences are SGHTS and YDEGEE. The ends were cut back, 1 base at V and 6 bases at J, with 7 bases in the middle. CDR3 length: 12 residues. The CDR3: CASSLLFAEAFF. CDR3 coding DNA: TGTGCCAGCAGCTTGCTTTTCGCTGAAGCTTTCTTT.

A few counts support this clonotype. The chain carries TRBV12-3 or TRBV12-4 and TRBJ2-7; D is unclear. This CDR3 is built from 14 residues. V was cut by 4 bases and J by 5 bases, with 15 bases left in between. The CDR3 protein is CASSSRARSHEQYF. CDR3 DNA: TGTGCCAGCAGTTCCCGGGCCAGGAGCCACGAGCAGTACTTC.

This clonotype was observed once. V gene TRBV7-9 combines with J gene TRBJ1-6, with 10 bases lining up with TRBD1. The CDR3 sequence is 13 residues long. V trimming: 11 bases; J trimming: 14 bases; junction bases outside the gene matches: 12. Germline CDR1 SEHNR, CDR2 FQNEAQ (reference sequence). The CDR3 coding sequence is TGTGCCGCCAAGGGGACAGGGGTTTTGGCCCTCCACTTT. It yields the protein CAAKGTGVLALHF.